The 15 T cell receptor beta chains listed next were all sequenced from one sample in a study of spatial heterogeneity in lung cancer. Whole-study findings and limits: Counts that tracked tumor mutation counts were those of expanded intratumoral alpha and beta TCRs.

These receptors are not linked to any known antigen. Time point meaning: sample taken at primary tumor resection. TCRdb independently ran MiXCR on the 5' RACE reads; one entry per CDR3 protein. The data hold about 13,000 distinct CDR3 sequences, with approximately 5.6% observed a single time. This material consisted of lung tumor tissue, taken at surgery. The receptors stem from a female donor with early-stage non-small cell lung cancer.

This clonotype has a count of ten or more. Since the library was made to target alpha chains, this beta chain is a stray read and its abundance is not meaningful. V usage is TRBV7-9 and J usage is TRBJ2-2; 7 bases match TRBD2. Germline V gives CDR1 SEHNR, CDR2 FQNEAQ (reference sequence). The CDR3 loop spans 14 amino acids. The V and J ends lost 6 bases and 7 bases, in that order; junction bases with no gene match: 8. The DNA for the CDR3 is TGTGCCAGCAGACAGGCGAGCGGGGACGGGGAGCTGTTTTTT. It is translated as CASRQASGDGELFF.

Only a few counts were recorded for this clonotype. This beta chain turned up in a library designed for alpha chains; as an off-target read, its abundance says little. The rearrangement joins TRBV7-2 to TRBJ2-5; 8 bases are shared with TRBD2. The J segment lost 5 bases and the V segment lost 1 base, leaving 6 bases of the junction unmatched. Germline CDR1 reads SGHTA; CDR2 reads FQGNSA. This CDR3 is built from 15 residues. The CDR3: CASSLGSGGPETQYF. The DNA for the CDR3 is TGTGCCAGCAGCTTAGGTTCGGGGGGGCCCGAGACCCAGTACTTC.

By sample fraction, this clonotype is medium-sized. This beta chain is an off-target read within a library intended for alpha chains, so its frequency means little. The chain has TRBV20-1 and TRBJ1-1; unclear D gene. Germline lookup yields CDR1 DFQATT and CDR2 SNEGSKA (reference sequence). The ends were cut back, 2 bases at V and 2 bases at J, with 15 bases in the middle. The CDR3 spans 15 residues. CDR3 coding DNA: TGCAGTGCTAGACCCAGGTGGCGGGCAAACACTGAAGCTTTCTTT. It translates to CSARPRWRANTEAFF.

This clonotype occurred many times. Since it is a stray read in a library aimed at alpha chains, this beta chain has a size that is not meaningful. This chain links TRBV7-6 with TRBJ1-3; tentatively, D is TRBD1 (5 bases). This CDR3 region has 17 residues. Germline V gene data show CDR1 as SGHVS and CDR2 as FNYEAQ. V lost 4 bases, J lost 0 bases, and 16 bases lay in between. CDR3 nucleotide sequence: TGTGCCAGCAGCTCGTCGTACAGGCGCCCCTCTGGAAACACCATATATTTT. Amino acids: CASSSSYRRPSGNTIYF.

Ten or more counts support this clonotype. Because the library targeted alpha chains, this beta chain is an off-target read whose size means little. This CDR3 is CSARKATGGPYEQYF. The DNA of the CDR3 is TGCAGTGCTCGCAAGGCGACAGGGGGTCCCTACGAGCAGTACTTC. The chain combines TRBV20-1 with TRBJ2-7; 9 bases map to TRBD1. Germline V CDR1 and CDR2: DFQATT, SNEGSKA (reference sequence). The CDR3 runs 15 residues. Trimming took 5 bases from V and 2 from J; bases not matched to a gene: 10.

This clonotype was counted at least ten times. Within a library made for alpha chains, this beta chain is off target, and its count is uninformative. The CDR3 DNA follows: TGTGCCAGCGGGCCTGGAGGAAGTCGGCTTTATGGCTACACCTTC. It codes for CASGPGGSRLYGYTF. This chain joins TRBV28 and TRBJ1-2; no clear D. Trimming pared 8 bases from V and 5 bases from J, leaving 21 bases between. This CDR3 contains 15 residues. Germline-derived CDR1 and CDR2 are MDHEN and SYDVKM.

This clonotype turned up a few times. In a library made to pick up alpha chains, this beta chain is a stray read with a size that means little. The J gene is TRBJ2-1, the V gene TRBV19, with TRBD2 as a possible D gene (6 bases). Germline loops: CDR1 LNHDA, CDR2 SQIVND (reference sequence). The CDR3 sequence is 15 residues long. The V gene lost 3 bases and the J gene lost 0 bases, with 9 bases spanning the gap. CDR3 sequence: CASSMGLSSYNEQFF. In DNA, the CDR3 is TGTGCCAGTAGTATGGGACTCAGCTCCTACAATGAGCAGTTCTTC.

This clonotype was seen many times. This beta chain came through as a stray read in a library set up for alpha chains, and its size says little. The rearrangement joins TRBV20-1 to TRBJ2-1; 7 bases agree with TRBD1. Germline lookup yields CDR1 DFQATT and CDR2 SNEGSKA (reference sequence). There are 13 residues in the CDR3. The ends lost 6 bases at V and 3 bases at J; junction bases unmatched: 5. Here the CDR3 DNA reads TGCAGTGCCAGACAGGGCCTCTACAATGAGCAGTTCTTC. This translates into CSARQGLYNEQFF.

This clonotype is labeled medium-sized. This beta chain is a stray read from a library made for alpha chains; its abundance is not meaningful. The chain is built from TRBV27 and TRBJ2-7; possible D gene TRBD2, 6 bases. The CDR3 totals 12 residues. The V gene lost 8 bases and the J gene lost 5 bases, with 13 bases spanning the gap. Germline loops: CDR1 MNHEY, CDR2 SMNVEV (reference sequence). This CDR3 is CASRKAGNEQYF. The CDR3 DNA is TGTGCCAGCCGGAAGGCGGGGAACGAGCAGTACTTC.

This clonotype was seen at least ten times. This beta chain appears as a stray read in a library generated for alpha chains; its size is not informative. The chain uses TRBV5-5 and TRBJ1-1; D call uncertain. The ends were cut back, 3 bases at V and 6 bases at J, with 18 bases in the middle. The CDR3 contains 15 residues. CDR1 and CDR2 from the germline V gene are SGHKS and YYEKEE (reference sequence). The CDR3 DNA follows: TGTGCCAGCAGCTCCAGATGGAAGATGGCCTCTGAAGCTTTCTTT. Protein sequence: CASSSRWKMASEAFF.

This clonotype appeared many times. A library made for alpha chains picked up this beta chain off target, so its size means little. The rearrangement uses TRBV6-5 and TRBJ2-2, with a tentative D call TRBD1 (5 bases). Trimming pared 6 bases from V and 4 bases from J, leaving 15 bases between. The CDR3 runs to 15 residues. Germline loops: CDR1 MNHEY, CDR2 SVGAGI. The CDR3 nucleotides read TGTGCCAGCAGCCGAATAGGGGTTCGCACCGGGGAGCTGTTTTTT. Encoded protein: CASSRIGVRTGELFF.

At least ten counts were recorded for this clonotype. Because this beta chain is a stray read in a library intended to capture alpha chains, its abundance should not be given much weight. This sequence joins TRBV20-1 and TRBJ1-3; D is undetermined. The germline CDR1 and CDR2 sequences are DFQATT and SNEGSKA (reference sequence). The CDR3 length is 12 residues. The V and J ends lost 8 bases and 0 bases respectively, with 8 bases between them. CDR3 bases: TGCAGTTCGTCCACCTCTGGAAACACCATATATTTT. Translated: CSSSTSGNTIYF.

This clonotype has at least ten counts. This beta chain lies outside the target of a library built for alpha chains; its clone size means little. This sequence joins TRBV7-2 and TRBJ2-2; possibly TRBD2 for D (6 bases). The CDR3 loop spans 19 amino acids. V was clipped by 5 bases and J by 0 bases, with 22 bases between them. Germline assignment: CDR1 SGHTA and CDR2 FQGNSA. The CDR3 loop is CASSRAIGSGRANTGELFF. CDR3 in DNA: TGTGCCAGCAGCCGCGCCATTGGTAGCGGTCGAGCGAACACCGGGGAGCTGTTTTTT. Using reference TRBV7-2 and TRBJ2-2 for the parts outside the CDR3, the full variable domain is GAGVSQSPSNKVTEKGKDVELRCDPISGHTALYWYRQSLGQGLEFLIYFQGNSAPDKSGLPSDRFSAERTGGSVSTLTIQRTQQEDSAVYLCASSRAIGSGRANTGELFFGEGSRLTVL.

In its sample, this clonotype is medium-sized. The library was built for alpha chains, so this beta chain is an off-target read and its size means little. The chain couples TRBV6-5 to TRBJ1-5; D call uncertain. Germline V gives CDR1 MNHEY, CDR2 SVGAGI. Trimming removed 0 bases from V and 2 bases from J, with 11 bases in between. The CDR3 consists of 16 residues. In DNA, the CDR3 is TGTGCCAGCAGTTACTCCGCCACTGCCCGCAATCAGCCCCAGCATTTT. It specifies CASSYSATARNQPQHF.

In regard to this clonotype: This beta chain is a stray sequence in a library constructed for alpha chains; its clone size is not meaningful. V gene TRBV12-3 or TRBV12-4 combines with J gene TRBJ1-4, with 10 bases that match TRBD1. This CDR3 spans 15 amino acids. Trimming took 3 bases from V and 7 from J; bases not matched to a gene: 5. The CDR3 is CASSLRRDRGEKLFF. CDR3 nucleotide sequence: TGTGCCAGCAGTTTGAGAAGGGACAGGGGTGAAAAACTGTTTTTT.